What follows are 11 T cell receptor beta chains derived from one specimen sequenced in a study of blood T cell repertoires in COVID-19. Sequenced by immunoSEQ multiplex PCR; TCRdb stores in-frame clones only, minus some. This sample yields more than 150,000 clones, of which approximately 80% are seen a single time; 15% to 20% belongs to the top ten. The sample taken for sequencing was PBMCs or T cells enriched from blood (not recorded which). The receptors come from a woman in her fifties or sixties who had recovered from COVID-19.

The chain carries TRBV30 and TRBJ2-7, with 7 bases identical to TRBD2. CDR3 length: 14 residues. CDR1 GTSNPN and CDR2 SVGIG come from the germline V gene (reference sequence). The trim removed 3 bases at V and 2 bases at J, leaving 7 bases unmatched. The CDR3 region is CAWSSQGLTYEQYF. The CDR3 DNA reads TGTGCCTGGAGCTCGCAGGGACTAACCTACGAGCAGTACTTC.

This chain joins TRBV18 and TRBJ1-2, with D possibly TRBD1 on 6 matching bases. Germline V gene sequence: CDR1 KGHSH, CDR2 LQKENI. The V gene lost 2 bases and the J gene lost 8 bases, with 15 bases spanning the gap. The CDR3 loop spans 14 amino acids. DNA of the CDR3: TGTGCCAGCTCACCATCCGCGGGGGCGGAAGGCTACACCTTC. This sequence encodes CASSPSAGAEGYTF. The variable domain in full, with the rest retrieved from reference TRBV18 and TRBJ1-2, is NAGVMQNPRHLVRRRGQEARLRCSPMKGHSHVYWYRQLPEEGLKFMVYLQKENIIDESGMPKERFSAEFPKEGPSILRIQQVVRGDSAAYFCASSPSAGAEGYTFGSGTRLTVV.

The J gene is TRBJ1-6, the V gene TRBV28; TRBD1 agrees at 8 bases. Trimming cost V 6 bases and J 2 bases; bases outside gene matches: 6. The CDR3 is made up of 16 amino acids. Germline V gene data show CDR1 as MDHEN and CDR2 as SYDVKM. The CDR3 region is CASRRTGSPYNSPLHF. Written as DNA, the CDR3 is TGTGCCAGCAGACGGACAGGGAGCCCCTATAATTCACCCCTCCACTTT.

The chain joins TRBV10-3 to TRBJ2-1; 14 bases are a match to TRBD2. V lost 6 bases to trimming and J lost 7 bases; unmatched junction nucleotides: 5. CDR1 is ENHRY and CDR2 is SYGVKD in the germline V gene. This CDR3 is built from 15 residues. In DNA, the CDR3 is TGTGCCATCAGGGAGACTAGCGGGAGGGTTAATGAGCAGTTCTTC. Translation gives CAIRETSGRVNEQFF.

The chain is built from TRBV7-9 and TRBJ1-5; 9 bases line up with TRBD1. J gave up 8 bases and V 5 bases, and 10 bases lay outside the gene matches. This CDR3 is built from 15 residues. Germline lookup yields CDR1 SEHNR and CDR2 FQNEAQ (reference sequence). The CDR3 region is CASSLGTGSTEPQHF. The CDR3 region has the DNA TGTGCCAGCAGCCTCGGGACAGGGAGTACGGAGCCCCAGCATTTT.

The genes are TRBV27 and TRBJ1-4; 7 bases match TRBD1. Germline CDR1 MNHEY, CDR2 SMNVEV (reference sequence). The CDR3 consists of 14 residues. The J segment lost 8 bases and the V segment lost 3 bases, leaving 6 bases of the junction unmatched. DNA of the CDR3: TGTGCCAGCAGTTTTTCAGGGGGAAGCGAAAAACTGTTTTTT. This encodes CASSFSGGSEKLFF.

The chain joins TRBV15 to TRBJ1-2; TRBD1 is a possible D gene (5 bases). The CDR3 is made up of 16 amino acids. In germline, CDR1 is LNHNV, CDR2 YYDKDF (reference sequence). The V gene lost 0 bases and the J gene lost 3 bases, with 14 bases spanning the gap. CDR3 nucleotide sequence: TGTGCCACCAGCAGAGAGCGGATCGGCAGGGACTATGGCTACACCTTC. Residues: CATSRERIGRDYGYTF.

Comment on this clone: Mismatch with germline at one junction end may stem from a read error. The rearrangement links TRBV5-1 to TRBJ2-7, with TRBD1 matching over 8 bases. CDR3 length equals 11 residues. The germline V gene encodes CDR1 SGHRS and CDR2 YFSETQ. The CDR3 here is CASSSDRERYF. As DNA, the CDR3 is TGCGCCAGCAGCTCGGACAGGGAGCGGTACTTC.

The chain has TRBV7-2 and TRBJ1-6; the match to TRBD1 covers 8 bases. Per the germline V gene, CDR1 is SGHTA and CDR2 is FQGNSA. Losses at the gene ends were 5 bases for V and 7 bases for J; bases not matched to a gene: 10. CDR3 length: 16 residues. The CDR3 nucleotides are TGTGCCAGCAGCCAGGGACAGGCGCTAAAAAATTCACCCCTCCACTTT. This encodes CASSQGQALKNSPLHF.

This clone was counted a few times. The chain combines TRBV5-4 with TRBJ1-1; D uncertain. The V gene lost 4 bases and the J gene lost 1 base, with 17 bases spanning the gap. This CDR3 is 16 amino acids long. The germline CDR1 and CDR2 sequences are SGHNT and YYREEE (reference sequence). In DNA, the CDR3 is TGTGCCAGCAGCCTCACAGCGGGTACCCGGAACACTGAAGCTTTCTTT. Its translation: CASSLTAGTRNTEAFF.

Concerning this clone: Additional DNA sequences in this sample encode the identical CDR3. The V call is TRBV7-2, the J call TRBJ2-7; 9 bases fit TRBD2. The CDR3 is 14 residues long. V shed 5 bases, J shed 0 bases, and the junction held 2 bases outside the gene matches. From germline, CDR1 is SGHTA and CDR2 FQGNSA. The CDR3 here is CASSRSGSSYEQYF. CDR3 DNA sequence: TGTGCCAGCAGCCGTAGCGGGAGCTCCTACGAGCAGTACTTC.